A single sample is the source of the 8 T cell receptor beta chains below, sequenced in a study of T-cell memory formation after mild COVID-19. A single record per CDR3 protein comes from TCRdb applying MiXCR to the 5' RACE reads. The sample contains over 150,000 distinct CDR3 sequences, 18% of which appear only once. The material sequenced was PBMCs or a T cell subset sorted from them (not recorded which). These receptors were taken from a young man who had mild COVID-19 (a few samples of this study predate the infection). Cell type and time point are not known.

This clonotype was observed once. The chain links TRBV7-9 to TRBJ1-1; D perhaps matches TRBD1 (5 bases). This CDR3 has 16 amino acids. Germline values: CDR1 SEHNR, CDR2 FQNEAQ (reference sequence). V was trimmed by 5 bases and J by 4 bases, leaving 20 bases between them. In DNA form, the CDR3 reads TGTGCCAGCAGCAGGCGATCTGGGGGGTCGAGCACTGAAGCTTTCTTT. This translates into CASSRRSGGSSTEAFF.

This clonotype was detected many times. The chain recombines TRBV4-2 with TRBJ2-1; D is possibly TRBD2 (5 bases). Germline CDR1 reads LGHNA; CDR2 reads YNFKEQ. Trimming pared 4 bases from V and 5 bases from J, leaving 18 bases between. This CDR3 comprises 16 residues. CDR3 amino acids: CASSRSGSGGDNEQFF. The CDR3 DNA reads as TGTGCCAGCAGCCGATCTGGAAGCGGTGGGGACAATGAGCAGTTCTTC.

This rearrangement joins TRBV6-2 or TRBV6-3 to TRBJ2-3; D is ambiguous. CDR3 length equals 12 residues. V shed 7 bases and J shed 2 bases, with 7 bases lying between them. Germline lookup yields CDR1 MNHEY and CDR2 SVGEGT. The CDR3 DNA follows: TGTGCCAGCACCCCCCCCACAGATACGCAGTATTTT. Residues: CASTPPTDTQYF.

This clonotype occurred a few times. The chain recombines TRBV7-2 with TRBJ2-3; TRBD2 aligns across 15 bases. This CDR3 has 17 amino acids. Germline V gene data show CDR1 as SGHTA and CDR2 as FQGNSA. J gave up 6 bases and V 5 bases, and 9 bases lay outside the gene matches. DNA of the CDR3: TGTGCCAGCAGCACCCGGACTAGCGGGGGGGCCGGGGATACGCAGTATTTT. Residues: CASSTRTSGGAGDTQYF.

This chain uses TRBV20-1 with TRBJ2-1; 9 bases agree with TRBD1. This CDR3 is built from 15 residues. V shed 5 bases and J 7 bases; nucleotides not matched to a gene: 12. Per the germline V gene, CDR1 is DFQATT and CDR2 is SNEGSKA (reference sequence). This chain's CDR3 is CSAFSPGQGSNEQFF. For the CDR3, the DNA is TGCAGTGCTTTCTCCCCGGGACAGGGTAGTAATGAGCAGTTCTTC.

The chain employs TRBV7-3 and TRBJ2-7, with TRBD2 matching 7 bases. The V gene end was trimmed by 4 bases and the J gene end by 3 bases; junction bases not matched to a gene: 3. The CDR3 spans 13 residues. Germline loops: CDR1 SGHTA, CDR2 FQGTGA. DNA of the CDR3: TGTGCCAGCAGCTCCCAGCGGGGCTACGAGCAGTACGTC. The encoded protein is CASSSQRGYEQYV.

The gene calls are TRBV18 and TRBJ2-1, with D perhaps assigned TRBD1 or TRBD2 (6 bases each). Germline-derived CDR1 and CDR2 are KGHSH and LQKENI. This CDR3 region has 15 residues. V lost 3 bases and J 7 bases, leaving 16 bases between the germline ends. The CDR3 loop reads CASSPRGAQGNEQFF. The DNA of the CDR3 is TGTGCCAGCTCACCTAGGGGGGCCCAAGGGAATGAGCAGTTCTTC.

The chain uses TRBV7-2 and TRBJ1-6; 11 positions match TRBD1. Germline V gene lookup returns CDR1 SGHTA and CDR2 FQGNSA. The CDR3 is 16 residues long. J was trimmed by 10 bases and V by 5 bases; bases with no gene match: 10. The CDR3 DNA follows: TGTGCCAGCAGCGCGGGACAGGGGGGTTTAGGATCACCCCTCCACTTT. It translates to CASSAGQGGLGSPLHF.